The next 15 T cell receptor beta chains were all read from a single sample in a study of beta chain features in type 1 diabetes. The authors reverse transcribed all of the isolated RNA, so sequencing captured expressed TCRB transcripts. TCRdb's copy holds only in-frame clones and misses some; the assay was immunoSEQ multiplex PCR. The table records roughly 230,000 clones, 9.6% of them present only once. The sample consisted of naive CD4+ T cells from blood. The receptors derive from a young woman in good health.

This clone has a handful of counts. The chain is built from TRBV9 and TRBJ2-7; a possible D gene is TRBD2 (6 bases). V was cut by 3 bases and J by 3 bases, with 13 bases left in between. The CDR3 is made up of 14 amino acids. Germline CDR1 and CDR2: SGDLS and YYNGEE. The CDR3 DNA reads as TGTGCCAGCAGCGGGTCGGGGGAGCTCTACGAGCAGTACTTC. This encodes CASSGSGELYEQYF.

This clone was seen more than once but under ten times. The chain recombines TRBV4-1 with TRBJ1-2; D gene unclear. Germline V gives CDR1 MGHRA, CDR2 YSYEKL. Trimming removed 4 bases at V and 6 bases at J, with 18 bases between. This CDR3 has 15 amino acids. CDR3 sequence (DNA): TGCGCCAGCAGCCCAAGGGAGGGTTCAAGAAATGGCTACACCTTC. Translated: CASSPREGSRNGYTF.

The chain uses TRBV5-6 and TRBJ2-7; possible D gene TRBD2, 5 bases. Trimming took 2 bases from V and 6 from J, leaving 21 bases between them. The CDR3 consists of 16 residues. CDR1 and CDR2 from the germline V gene are SGHDT and YYEEEE. Here the CDR3 DNA reads TGTGCCAGCAGCTTTGGAGTTGAGCGGCCTCTTGTCGAGCAGTACTTC. This sequence encodes CASSFGVERPLVEQYF.

The sample holds a few counts of this clone. The genes are TRBV30 and TRBJ1-5; 8 bases are shared with TRBD1. Germline V gene lookup returns CDR1 GTSNPN and CDR2 SVGIG (reference sequence). With V trimmed by 2 bases and J by 3 bases, 6 bases remained unmatched. CDR3 length equals 15 residues. The CDR3 sequence: CAWSHRTGINQPQHF. The CDR3 region has the DNA TGTGCCTGGAGTCATAGGACAGGGATCAATCAGCCCCAGCATTTT.

The chain joins TRBV9 to TRBJ1-1; possibly TRBD1 for D (6 bases). V lost 0 bases and J 1 base, leaving 13 bases between the germline ends. The length of the CDR3 is 16 residues. In germline, CDR1 is SGDLS, CDR2 YYNGEE. The CDR3 loop reads CASSVGHRQENTEAFF. As DNA, the CDR3 is TGTGCCAGCAGCGTAGGCCACCGACAGGAGAACACTGAAGCTTTCTTT.

This clone was detected many times. This rearrangement joins TRBV15 to TRBJ2-7; 9 nucleotides match TRBD1. This CDR3 is built from 14 residues. V shed 1 base, J shed 7 bases, and the junction held 5 bases outside the gene matches. Germline V CDR1 and CDR2: LNHNV, YYDKDF (reference sequence). The CDR3 nucleotides read TGTGCCACCAGCAGAGGGGACAGGGCAGGTGAGCAGTACTTC. It yields the protein CATSRGDRAGEQYF.

The chain uses TRBV5-6 and TRBJ1-2; 11 bases match TRBD1. J was trimmed by 4 bases and V by 4 bases; bases with no gene match: 15. The CDR3 extends over 18 amino acids. The V gene's germline CDR1 is SGHDT and CDR2 YYEEEE. The CDR3 protein is CASSRTLPGTGGFYGYTF. The DNA for the CDR3 is TGTGCCAGCAGCCGAACCCTACCAGGGACAGGGGGGTTCTATGGCTACACCTTC.

This clone has just a few counts. The V call is TRBV5-1, the J call TRBJ2-1; 16 nucleotides match TRBD2. The CDR3 covers 18 residues. Germline trimming cut 4 bases from V and 5 bases from J; bases unmatched to any gene: 9. Per the germline V gene, CDR1 is SGHRS and CDR2 is YFSETQ. The CDR3 loop is CASSNKPGLAGGDNEQFF. In DNA, the CDR3 is TGCGCCAGCAGCAACAAACCGGGACTAGCGGGAGGGGACAATGAGCAGTTCTTC.

The sample holds a few counts of this clone. The chain combines TRBV7-9 with TRBJ1-1; TRBD1 agrees at 10 bases. The CDR3 contains 16 residues. Germline-derived CDR1 and CDR2 are SEHNR and FQNEAQ (reference sequence). J lost 11 bases, V lost 1 base, and 13 bases had no gene match. CDR3 sequence: CASSLVAGTGVIGAFF. The DNA for the CDR3 is TGTGCCAGCAGCTTAGTCGCCGGGACAGGGGTTATTGGGGCTTTCTTT.

The chain combines TRBV7-3 with TRBJ2-5, with TRBD2 matching over 7 bases. The CDR3 loop spans 18 amino acids. Unmatched junction bases numbered 20, after V lost 6 bases and J lost 4 bases. The germline gives CDR1 SGHTA, CDR2 FQGTGA. As DNA, the CDR3 is TGTGCCAGCAGGCCTCACAGTCTCCTAGCGGAAGGAGGAGAGACCCAGTACTTC. Its translation: CASRPHSLLAEGGETQYF. The complete variable domain, with remaining parts taken from reference TRBV7-3 and TRBJ2-5, reads GAGVSQTPSNKVTEKGKYVELRCDPISGHTALYWYRQSLGQGPEFLIYFQGTGAADDSGLPNDRFFAVRPEGSVSTLKIQRTERGDSAVYLCASRPHSLLAEGGETQYFGPGTRLLVL.

This clone was seen more than once but under ten times. The chain has TRBV27 and TRBJ1-1, with D maybe TRBD1 (6 bases). Deletions cut 2 bases from V and 1 base from J, with 8 bases between. The length of the CDR3 is 14 residues. Germline lookup yields CDR1 MNHEY and CDR2 SMNVEV (reference sequence). This chain's CDR3 is CASSLGQSNTEAFF. CDR3 sequence (DNA): TGTGCCAGCAGTTTAGGACAGTCGAACACTGAAGCTTTCTTT.

Concerning this clone: Other DNA sequences in the same sample also yield this CDR3. The genes are TRBV29-1 and TRBJ1-1; D is perhaps TRBD1 (5 bases). The CDR3 is made up of 13 amino acids. Germline V gene sequence: CDR1 SQVTM, CDR2 ANQGSEA. The V and J ends lost 4 bases and 0 bases respectively, with 9 bases between them. CDR3 sequence: CSVGQGLNTEAFF. The CDR3 DNA reads as TGCAGCGTTGGGCAGGGCCTGAACACTGAAGCTTTCTTT.

This clone occurred a few times. The chain uses TRBV25-1 and TRBJ2-7, with D perhaps TRBD2 (6 bases). Trimming shortened V by 2 bases and J by 2 bases, and 13 bases separated the two germline ends. Looked up from germline, CDR1 is MGHDK and CDR2 is SYGVNS. This CDR3 has 15 amino acids. The CDR3 DNA follows: TGTGCCAGCAGTGAAGGCCAGCGGGTCGCCTACGAGCAGTACTTC. The encoded protein is CASSEGQRVAYEQYF.

This clone was counted between two and nine times. This chain uses TRBV7-7 with TRBJ1-1; D might be TRBD1 (6 bases). CDR1 is SSHAT, CDR2 FNYEAQ, per germline (reference sequence). This CDR3 has 13 amino acids. The chain's CDR3 is CATGQLMNTEAFF. The CDR3 region has the DNA TGTGCTACCGGACAGTTGATGAACACTGAAGCTTTCTTT. The full variable domain, completed using reference TRBV7-7 and TRBJ1-1, is GAGVSQSPRYKVTKRGQDVTLRCDPISSHATLYWYQQALGQGPEFLTYFNYEAQPDKSGLPSDRFSAERPEGSISTLTIQRTEQRDSAMYRCATGQLMNTEAFFGQGTRLTVV.

This sequence joins TRBV5-1 and TRBJ2-3; D is unresolved. The CDR3 runs 13 residues. The germline gives CDR1 SGHRS, CDR2 YFSETQ. The V and J ends lost 2 bases and 0 bases respectively, with 4 bases between them. CDR3 amino acids: CASSLQSTDTQYF. The CDR3 DNA reads as TGCGCCAGCAGCTTACAGAGCACAGATACGCAGTATTTT.